This note documents a single T cell receptor (beta chain) sequence. The antigen remains undetermined. This sample was taken from a study of blood T cells in healthy people across ages. Study results and limitations: Unsorted PBMC material precluded a definitive naive versus antigen-experienced comparison. Per million T cells, TCR beta diversity dropped roughly linearly as age increased.

The second PCR ran roughly 6 to 11 cycles with a sample-barcoded 5' primer and J-beta primers. TCRdb recomputed calls from the 5' RACE reads with MiXCR, one row per CDR3 protein. The table has 1.5 million to 2 million distinct CDR3 sequences, just under 50% seen once. Germline-derived CDR1 and CDR2 are SNHLY and FYNNEI. V lost 7 bases to trimming and J lost 5 bases, with 11 bases between them. The CDR3 length is 13 residues. This chain joins TRBV2 and TRBJ2-2; D is perhaps TRBD2 (5 bases). Input material: blood. This sequence originates from a woman between 35 and 50 years old in good health. CDR3 in amino acids: CASTRDSTGELFF. The CDR3 bases are TGTGCCAGCACCCGGGATAGTACCGGGGAGCTGTTTTTT.